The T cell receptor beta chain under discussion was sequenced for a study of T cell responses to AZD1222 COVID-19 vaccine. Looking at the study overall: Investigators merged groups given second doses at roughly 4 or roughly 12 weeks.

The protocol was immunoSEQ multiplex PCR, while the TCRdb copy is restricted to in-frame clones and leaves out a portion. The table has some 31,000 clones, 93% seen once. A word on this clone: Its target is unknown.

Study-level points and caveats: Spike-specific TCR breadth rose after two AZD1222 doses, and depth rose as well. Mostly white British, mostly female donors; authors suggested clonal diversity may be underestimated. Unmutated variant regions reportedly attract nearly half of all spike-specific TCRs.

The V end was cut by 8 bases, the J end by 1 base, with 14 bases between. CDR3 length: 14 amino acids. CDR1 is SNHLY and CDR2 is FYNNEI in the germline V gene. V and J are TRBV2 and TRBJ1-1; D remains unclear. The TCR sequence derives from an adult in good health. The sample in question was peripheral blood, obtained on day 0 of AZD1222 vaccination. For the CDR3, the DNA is TGTGCCAGCCCCCTACATTTCGGGAACACTGAAGCTTTCTTT. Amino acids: CASPLHFGNTEAFF.